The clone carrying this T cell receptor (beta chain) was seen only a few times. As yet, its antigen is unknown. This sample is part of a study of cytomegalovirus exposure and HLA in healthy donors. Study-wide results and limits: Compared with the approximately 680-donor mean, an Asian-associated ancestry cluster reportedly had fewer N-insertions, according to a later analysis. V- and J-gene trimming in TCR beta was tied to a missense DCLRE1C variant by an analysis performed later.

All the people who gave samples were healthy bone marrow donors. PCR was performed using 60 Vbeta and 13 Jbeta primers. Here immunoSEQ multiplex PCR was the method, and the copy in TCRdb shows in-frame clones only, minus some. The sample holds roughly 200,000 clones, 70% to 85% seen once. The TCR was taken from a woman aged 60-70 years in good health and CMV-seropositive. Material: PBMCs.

CDR3 sequence reads: CASSLSGSWTGELFF. The DNA for the CDR3 is TGTGCCAGCAGCCTTAGCGGGAGTTGGACCGGGGAGCTGTTTTTT. This chain joins TRBV9 and TRBJ2-2, with 9 bases identical to TRBD2. From germline, CDR1 is SGDLS and CDR2 YYNGEE. Germline trimming cut 4 bases from V and 5 bases from J; bases unmatched to any gene: 6. The CDR3 runs 15 residues.